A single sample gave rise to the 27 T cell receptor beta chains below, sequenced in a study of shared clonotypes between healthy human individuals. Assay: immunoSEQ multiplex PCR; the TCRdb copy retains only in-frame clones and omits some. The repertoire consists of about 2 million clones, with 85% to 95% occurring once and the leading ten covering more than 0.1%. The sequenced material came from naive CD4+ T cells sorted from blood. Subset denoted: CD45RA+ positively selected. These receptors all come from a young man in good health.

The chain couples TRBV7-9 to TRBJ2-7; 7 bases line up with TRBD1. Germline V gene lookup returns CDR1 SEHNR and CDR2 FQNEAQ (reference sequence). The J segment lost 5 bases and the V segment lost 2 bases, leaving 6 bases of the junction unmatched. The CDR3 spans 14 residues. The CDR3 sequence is CASSLLQGVHEQYF. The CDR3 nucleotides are TGTGCCAGCAGCTTACTCCAGGGGGTCCACGAGCAGTACTTC.

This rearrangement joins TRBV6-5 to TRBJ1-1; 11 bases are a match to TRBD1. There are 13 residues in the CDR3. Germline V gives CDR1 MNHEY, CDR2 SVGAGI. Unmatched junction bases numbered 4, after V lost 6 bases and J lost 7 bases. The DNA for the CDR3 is TGTGCCAGCAGCCAGGGACAGGGGGGTGAAGCTTTCTTT. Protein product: CASSQGQGGEAFF.

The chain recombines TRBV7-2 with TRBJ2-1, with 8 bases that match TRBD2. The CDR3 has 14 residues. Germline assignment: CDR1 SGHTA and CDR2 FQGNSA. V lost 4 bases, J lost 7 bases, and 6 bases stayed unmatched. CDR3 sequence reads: CASSSRTSQNEQFF. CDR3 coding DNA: TGTGCCAGCAGCTCCCGGACTAGCCAGAATGAGCAGTTCTTC.

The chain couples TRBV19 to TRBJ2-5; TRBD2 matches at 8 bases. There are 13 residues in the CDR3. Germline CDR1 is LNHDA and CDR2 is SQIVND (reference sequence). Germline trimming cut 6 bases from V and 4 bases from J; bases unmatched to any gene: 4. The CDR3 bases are TGTGCCAGTAGGCTAGCGGGTTCAGAGACCCAGTACTTC. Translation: CASRLAGSETQYF.

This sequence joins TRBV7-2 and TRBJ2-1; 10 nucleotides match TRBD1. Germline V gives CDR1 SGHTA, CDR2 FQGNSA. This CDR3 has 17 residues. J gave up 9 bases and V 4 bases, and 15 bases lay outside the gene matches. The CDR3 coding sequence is TGTGCCAGCAGCTCAAAACGTACGGGACAGGGGACCATTGAGCAGTTCTTC. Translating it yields CASSSKRTGQGTIEQFF.

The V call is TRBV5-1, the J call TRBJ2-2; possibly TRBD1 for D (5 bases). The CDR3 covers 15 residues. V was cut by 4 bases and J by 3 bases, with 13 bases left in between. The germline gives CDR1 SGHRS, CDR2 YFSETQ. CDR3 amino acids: CASSLGKGDTGELFF. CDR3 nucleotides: TGCGCCAGCAGCCTCGGAAAAGGGGACACCGGGGAGCTGTTTTTT.

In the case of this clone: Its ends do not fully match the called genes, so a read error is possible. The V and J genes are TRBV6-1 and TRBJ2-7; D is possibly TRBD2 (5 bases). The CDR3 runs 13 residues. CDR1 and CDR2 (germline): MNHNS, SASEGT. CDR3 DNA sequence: TGTGCCAGCAGTTTCGGGGATAGATACGAGCGGTACTTC. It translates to CASSFGDRYERYF.

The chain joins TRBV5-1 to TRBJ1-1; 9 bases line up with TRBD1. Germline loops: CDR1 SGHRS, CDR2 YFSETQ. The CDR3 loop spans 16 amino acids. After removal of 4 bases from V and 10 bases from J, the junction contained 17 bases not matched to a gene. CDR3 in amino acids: CASSEGTGTPGGVAFF. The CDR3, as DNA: TGCGCCAGCAGCGAGGGGACAGGGACTCCCGGAGGGGTAGCTTTCTTT.

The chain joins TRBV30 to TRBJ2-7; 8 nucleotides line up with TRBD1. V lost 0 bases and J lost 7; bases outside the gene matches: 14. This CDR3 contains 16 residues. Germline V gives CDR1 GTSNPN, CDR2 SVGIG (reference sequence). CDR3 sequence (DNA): TGTGCCTGGAGTGTAGGACAGGGTGGGCAAGGATTTGAGCAGTACTTC. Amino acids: CAWSVGQGGQGFEQYF.

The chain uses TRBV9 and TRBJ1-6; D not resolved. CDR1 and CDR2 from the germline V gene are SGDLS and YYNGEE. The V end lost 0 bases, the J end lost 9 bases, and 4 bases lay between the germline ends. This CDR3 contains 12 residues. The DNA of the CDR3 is TGTGCCAGCAGCGTAGAATTTTCACCCCTCCACTTT. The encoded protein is CASSVEFSPLHF.

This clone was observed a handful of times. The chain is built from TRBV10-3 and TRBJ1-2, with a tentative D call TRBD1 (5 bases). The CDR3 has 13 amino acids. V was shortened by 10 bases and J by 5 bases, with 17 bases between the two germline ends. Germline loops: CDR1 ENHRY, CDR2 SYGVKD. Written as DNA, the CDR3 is TGTGCCAGCATCTCAACAGGCGATTATGGCTACACCTTC. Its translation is CASISTGDYGYTF.

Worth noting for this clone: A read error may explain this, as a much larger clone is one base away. This chain's CDR3 is CASSLSGNTGEPFF. CDR3 DNA: TGTGCCAGCAGTTTGTCAGGAAACACCGGGGAGCCGTTTTTT. This chain joins TRBV13 and TRBJ2-2; a weak D match, TRBD2 (5 bases). Per germline, CDR1 PRHDT and CDR2 FYEKMQ (reference sequence). CDR3 length: 14 amino acids.

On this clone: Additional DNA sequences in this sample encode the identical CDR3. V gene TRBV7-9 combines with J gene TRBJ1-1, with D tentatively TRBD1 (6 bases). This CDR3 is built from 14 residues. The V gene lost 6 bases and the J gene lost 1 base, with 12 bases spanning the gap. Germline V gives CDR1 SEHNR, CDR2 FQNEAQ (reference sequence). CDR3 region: CASSLGRGNTEAFF. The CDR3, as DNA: TGTGCCAGCAGTTTGGGCAGGGGGAACACTGAAGCTTTCTTT.

The CDR3 is CASSRGQGADFSPLHF. The CDR3 DNA sequence: TGTGCCAGCAGCCGTGGACAGGGGGCGGATTTTTCACCCCTCCACTTT. This chain uses TRBV7-6 with TRBJ1-6; 11 bases match TRBD1. Germline V gene sequence: CDR1 SGHVS, CDR2 FNYEAQ. The length of the CDR3 is 16 residues. With 5 bases clipped from V and 9 bases from J, the junction kept 9 bases outside the gene matches.

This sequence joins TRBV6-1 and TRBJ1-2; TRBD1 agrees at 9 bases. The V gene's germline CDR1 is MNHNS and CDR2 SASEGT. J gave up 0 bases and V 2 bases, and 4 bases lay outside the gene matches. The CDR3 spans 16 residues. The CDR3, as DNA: TGTGCCAGCAGTGAACTACAGGGGGCCGCTAACTATGGCTACACCTTC. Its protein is CASSELQGAANYGYTF.

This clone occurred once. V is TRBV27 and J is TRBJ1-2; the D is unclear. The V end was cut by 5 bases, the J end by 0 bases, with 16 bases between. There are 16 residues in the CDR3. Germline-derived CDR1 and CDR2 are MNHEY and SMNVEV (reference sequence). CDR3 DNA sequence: TGTGCCAGCAGTCACACCGGGATTATGCCTAACTATGGCTACACCTTC. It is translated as CASSHTGIMPNYGYTF.

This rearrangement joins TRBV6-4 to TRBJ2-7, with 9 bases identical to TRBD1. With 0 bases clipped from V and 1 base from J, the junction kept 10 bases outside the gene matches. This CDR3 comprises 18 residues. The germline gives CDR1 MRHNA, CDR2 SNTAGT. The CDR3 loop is CASSDSFPGTGSSYEQYF. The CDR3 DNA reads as TGTGCCAGCAGTGACTCGTTTCCCGGGACAGGGTCGTCCTACGAGCAGTACTTC.

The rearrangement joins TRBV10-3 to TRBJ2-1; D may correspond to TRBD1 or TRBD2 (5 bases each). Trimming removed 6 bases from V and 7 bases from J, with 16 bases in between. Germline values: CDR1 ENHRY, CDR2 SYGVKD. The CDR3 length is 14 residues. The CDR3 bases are TGTGCCATCAGGGGACCTGTATTTTGGAATGAGCAGTTCTTC. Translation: CAIRGPVFWNEQFF.

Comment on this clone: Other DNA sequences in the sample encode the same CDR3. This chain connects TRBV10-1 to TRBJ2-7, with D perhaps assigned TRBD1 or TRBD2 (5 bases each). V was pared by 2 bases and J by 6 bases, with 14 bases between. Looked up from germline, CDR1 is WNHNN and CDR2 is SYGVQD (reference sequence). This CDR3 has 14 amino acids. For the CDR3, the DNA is TGCGCCAGCAGTGAGACGGGGCTAGGGATCGAGCAGTACTTC. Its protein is CASSETGLGIEQYF.

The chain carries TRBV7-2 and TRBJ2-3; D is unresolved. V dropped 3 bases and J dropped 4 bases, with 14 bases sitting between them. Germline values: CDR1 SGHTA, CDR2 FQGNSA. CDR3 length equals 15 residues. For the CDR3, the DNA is TGTGCCAGCAGCTTGGGTCTTGTCGGGCCAGATACGCAGTATTTT. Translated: CASSLGLVGPDTQYF.

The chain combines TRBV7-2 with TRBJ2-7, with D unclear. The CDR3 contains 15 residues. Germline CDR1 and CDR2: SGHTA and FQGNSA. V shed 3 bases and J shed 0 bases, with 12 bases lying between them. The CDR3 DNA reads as TGTGCCAGCAGCTTGGAGACGCAGAGCTCCTACGAGCAGTACTTC. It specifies CASSLETQSSYEQYF.

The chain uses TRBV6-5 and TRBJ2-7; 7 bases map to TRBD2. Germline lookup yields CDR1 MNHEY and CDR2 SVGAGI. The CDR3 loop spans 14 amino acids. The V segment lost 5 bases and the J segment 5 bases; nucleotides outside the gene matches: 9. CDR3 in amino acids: CASSRAGLPHEQYF. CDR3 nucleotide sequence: TGTGCCAGCAGTAGAGCGGGACTCCCCCACGAGCAGTACTTC.

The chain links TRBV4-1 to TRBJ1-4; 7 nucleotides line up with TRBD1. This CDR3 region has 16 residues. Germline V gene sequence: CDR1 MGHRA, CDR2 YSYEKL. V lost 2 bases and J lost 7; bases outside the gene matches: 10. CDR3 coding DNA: TGCGCCAGCAGCCAAAAAACAGGGGCGGTAGGTGAAAAACTGTTTTTT. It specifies CASSQKTGAVGEKLFF.

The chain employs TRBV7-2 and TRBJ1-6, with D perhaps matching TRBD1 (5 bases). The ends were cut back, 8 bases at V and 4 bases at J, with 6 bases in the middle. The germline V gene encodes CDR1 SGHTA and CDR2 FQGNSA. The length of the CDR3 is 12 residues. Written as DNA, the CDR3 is TGTGCCAGCGGGGGATATAATTCACCCCTCCACTTT. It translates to CASGGYNSPLHF.

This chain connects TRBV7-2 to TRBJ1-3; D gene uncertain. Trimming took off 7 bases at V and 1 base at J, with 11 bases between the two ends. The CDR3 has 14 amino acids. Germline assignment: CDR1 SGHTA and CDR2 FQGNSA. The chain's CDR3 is CASTEGASGNTIYF. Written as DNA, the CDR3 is TGTGCCAGCACCGAGGGTGCGTCTGGAAACACCATATATTTT.

The CDR3 loop reads CASSLEGTVSYEQYF. The CDR3, as DNA: TGTGCCAGCAGCCTCGAAGGGACAGTATCCTACGAGCAGTACTTC. The chain uses TRBV9 and TRBJ2-7; 7 bases fit TRBD1. CDR1 is SGDLS, CDR2 YYNGEE, per germline. With V trimmed by 4 bases and J by 1 base, 8 bases remained unmatched. This CDR3 contains 15 residues.

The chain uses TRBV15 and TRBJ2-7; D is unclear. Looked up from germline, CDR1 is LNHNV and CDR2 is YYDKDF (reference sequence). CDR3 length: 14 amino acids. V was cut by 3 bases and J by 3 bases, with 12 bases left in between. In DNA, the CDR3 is TGTGCCACCAGCAGGGATACTCCGGGCTACGAGCAGTACTTC. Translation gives CATSRDTPGYEQYF.